This T cell receptor beta chain was retrieved from a study of blood T cell repertoires in COVID-19. Between the trimmed V and J ends, which lost 0 bases and 0 bases, there was a span of 9 bases. Germline V CDR1 and CDR2: MNHNS, SASEGT. The CDR3 totals 16 residues. The protocol was immunoSEQ multiplex PCR, while the TCRdb copy is restricted to in-frame clones and leaves out a portion. The table lists hundreds of thousands of clones, 70% to 90% of them singletons, with roughly 2.3% in the top ten. This TCR came from a young man who had recovered from COVID-19. The V call is TRBV6-1, the J call TRBJ1-3; D possibly corresponds to TRBD1 (5 bases). The sequenced sample consisted of PBMCs or T cells enriched from blood (not recorded which). This CDR3 is CASSEARGSSGNTIYF. For the CDR3, the DNA is TGTGCCAGCAGTGAAGCTCGGGGGAGCTCTGGAAACACCATATATTTT.